This TCR beta chain was documented in a study of control samples from healthy donors and cancer patients. The CDR3 is made up of 14 amino acids. Trimming took 6 bases from V and 3 from J; bases not matched to a gene: 5. Germline V gene data show CDR1 as KGHSH and CDR2 as LQKENI. The method was immunoSEQ multiplex PCR; TCRdb's version includes in-frame clones alone and lacks a portion of them. Here the sample spans about 250,000 clones, almost 85% being singletons. Sequences were obtained from PBMCs. The sequence derives from a woman aged 55-75 years with lung cancer. The gene calls are TRBV18 and TRBJ2-7, with 10 bases lining up with TRBD1. The CDR3 here is CASSLDRGDYEQYF. Here the CDR3 DNA reads TGTGCCAGCTCCCTGGACAGGGGGGACTACGAGCAGTACTTC.